This T cell receptor beta chain emerged from a study of CD8+ T cells in alopecia areata. Treatment noted: oral pan-JAK inhibitor, 5-10 mg twice daily. It was cDNA, reverse transcribed from extracted RNA, that served as the sequencing template. The data were produced by immunoSEQ multiplex PCR, yet TCRdb's version contains in-frame clones alone and is incomplete. This table holds some 120,000 clones, 60% to 65% found once. The germline V gene encodes CDR1 SGHDN and CDR2 FVKESK. The CDR3 loop spans 13 amino acids. V gave up 4 bases and J gave up 6 bases; unmatched junction bases: 5. This specimen consisted of CD4+ T cells sorted from blood, obtained at week 4, from a patient treated with tofacitinib. The sequence was obtained from a human donor with alopecia areata. The gene calls are TRBV14 and TRBJ1-1; TRBD1 matches 7 bases. The chain's CDR3 is CASSPRQGSEAFF. Written as DNA, the CDR3 is TGTGCCAGCAGCCCACGACAGGGCTCTGAAGCTTTCTTT.